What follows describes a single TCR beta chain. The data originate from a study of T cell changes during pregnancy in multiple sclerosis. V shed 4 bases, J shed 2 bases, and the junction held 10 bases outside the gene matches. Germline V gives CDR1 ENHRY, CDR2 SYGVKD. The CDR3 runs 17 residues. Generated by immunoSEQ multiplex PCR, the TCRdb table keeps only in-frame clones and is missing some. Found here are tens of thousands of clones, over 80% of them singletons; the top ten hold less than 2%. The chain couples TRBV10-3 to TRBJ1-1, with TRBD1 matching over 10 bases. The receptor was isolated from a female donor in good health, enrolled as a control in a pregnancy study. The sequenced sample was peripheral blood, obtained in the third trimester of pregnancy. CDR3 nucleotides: TGTGCCATCAGTGTACGCGGGGGACAGGGGCCAAACACTGAAGCTTTCTTT. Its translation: CAISVRGGQGPNTEAFF.